The 17 T cell receptor beta chains in this list originate from one sample, sequenced in a study of T cells in localized non-small cell lung cancer. Sequencing used immunoSEQ multiplex PCR; TCRdb keeps in-frame clones, though not all of them. The sample shows some 30,000 clones, about nine tenths of them seen only once. Specimen: peripheral blood, collected before any cancer treatment. The receptors were gathered from a male donor older than 55 with stage III lung adenocarcinoma.

The chain links TRBV7-8 to TRBJ2-5, with 10 nucleotides matching TRBD1. The J call may be wrong; the DNA end is better matched by TRBJ2-7. There are 17 residues in the CDR3. Germline loops: CDR1 SGHVS, CDR2 FQNEAQ. CDR3 protein: CASSLVGGTGAAYEQYF. CDR3 in DNA: TGTGCCAGCAGCTTAGTCGGTGGGACAGGGGCCGCCTACGAGCAGTACTTC.

In nucleotides, the CDR3 is TGTGCCAGCAACCTACAGGGGGCTCATCTTGGCTACACCTTC. Translated, it gives CASNLQGAHLGYTF. The V gene is TRBV28, the J gene TRBJ1-2, with 9 bases matching TRBD1. CDR3 length equals 14 residues. The V and J ends lost 7 bases and 7 bases, in that order; junction bases with no gene match: 10. The germline V gene encodes CDR1 MDHEN and CDR2 SYDVKM.

The chain carries TRBV5-1 and TRBJ1-1; a possible D gene is TRBD1 (5 bases). The CDR3 has 14 amino acids. Trimming stripped 4 bases from V and 3 bases from J, with 13 bases between. Germline V gene sequence: CDR1 SGHRS, CDR2 YFSETQ. DNA of the CDR3: TGCGCCAGCAGCCCACAGGTAGGGGACACTGAAGCTTTCTTT. This codes for CASSPQVGDTEAFF. Full variable domain (remainder filled in from reference TRBV5-1 and TRBJ1-1): KAGVTQTPRYLIKTRGQQVTLSCSPISGHRSVSWYQQTPGQGLQFLFEYFSETQRNKGNFPGRFSGRQFSNSRSEMNVSTLELGDSALYLCASSPQVGDTEAFFGQGTRLTVV.

This chain joins TRBV19 and TRBJ1-4; no clear D. The CDR3 has 15 amino acids. The germline V gene has CDR1 LNHDA and CDR2 SQIVND (reference sequence). Trimming shortened V by 6 bases and J by 0 bases, and 11 bases separated the two germline ends. The CDR3 DNA follows: TGTGCCAGTAGCACCCGGGATGCAACTAATGAAAAACTGTTTTTT. It yields the protein CASSTRDATNEKLFF.

The J gene is TRBJ1-3, the V gene TRBV2; D perhaps matches TRBD1 (6 bases). The germline V gene encodes CDR1 SNHLY and CDR2 FYNNEI. Trimming took off 5 bases at V and 4 bases at J, with 15 bases between the two ends. The CDR3 runs to 15 residues. Here the CDR3 reads CASSQDSFGGNTIYF. CDR3 sequence (DNA): TGTGCCAGCAGTCAGGACAGCTTCGGAGGAAACACCATATATTTT.

The chain joins TRBV19 to TRBJ2-3; the match to TRBD2 covers 9 bases. The length of the CDR3 is 15 residues. Germline values: CDR1 LNHDA, CDR2 SQIVND (reference sequence). Trimming cost V 5 bases and J 2 bases; bases outside gene matches: 5. CDR3: CASSSTSGYTDTQYF. The CDR3 coding sequence is TGTGCCAGTAGTTCGACTAGCGGATACACAGATACGCAGTATTTT.

The chain joins TRBV2 to TRBJ2-7; TRBD2 aligns across 8 bases. V lost 1 base to trimming and J lost 4 bases; unmatched junction nucleotides: 12. Germline V CDR1 and CDR2: SNHLY, FYNNEI. The length of the CDR3 is 17 residues. The CDR3 spells CASSEEISGTLRYEQYF. Written as DNA, the CDR3 is TGTGCCAGCAGTGAAGAGATTAGCGGGACCTTAAGGTACGAGCAGTACTTC.

J is TRBJ1-2 and V is TRBV6-4, with D possibly being TRBD1 (5 bases). Per germline, CDR1 MRHNA and CDR2 SNTAGT. V lost 5 bases to trimming and J lost 4 bases, with 17 bases between them. The CDR3 covers 15 residues. CDR3 DNA: TGTGCCAGCAGTTTAGTCCTTGGGACGGCCTATGGCTACACCTTC. Translation gives CASSLVLGTAYGYTF.

The CDR3 region has the DNA TGTGCCAGCAGTGAGTCGCGGGAGAGGTACACCGGGGAGCTGTTTTTT. This translates into CASSESRERYTGELFF. The chain is built from TRBV2 and TRBJ2-2; 7 bases line up with TRBD2. J gave up 3 bases and V 3 bases, and 7 bases lay outside the gene matches. CDR1 is SNHLY and CDR2 is FYNNEI in the germline V gene. This CDR3 region has 16 residues. The full variable domain, rest sourced from reference TRBV2 and TRBJ2-2, is EPEVTQTPSHQVTQMGQEVILRCVPISNHLYFYWYRQILGQKVEFLVSFYNNEISEKSEIFDDQFSVERPDGSNFTLKIRSTKLEDSAMYFCASSESRERYTGELFFGEGSRLTVL.

V and J are TRBV6-5 and TRBJ1-2; 8 nucleotides match TRBD1. CDR1 MNHEY and CDR2 SVGAGI come from the germline V gene. The V segment lost 4 bases and the J segment 6 bases; nucleotides outside the gene matches: 10. The length of the CDR3 is 15 residues. The CDR3 region is CASSSRTGRQHGYTF. CDR3 in DNA: TGTGCCAGCAGTTCCAGGACAGGGAGGCAGCATGGCTACACCTTC.

This chain connects TRBV15 to TRBJ1-2; D might be TRBD1 (6 bases). The V end was cut by 0 bases, the J end by 4 bases, with 15 bases between. The CDR3 is 16 residues long. CDR1 is LNHNV and CDR2 is YYDKDF in the germline V gene (reference sequence). CDR3 protein: CATSRDREVTGYGYTF. The CDR3 DNA reads as TGTGCCACCAGCAGAGATCGCGAAGTGACAGGCTATGGCTACACCTTC.

On this clone itself: The junction departs from germline at one end; a sequencing error may be responsible. The rearrangement joins TRBV6-4 to TRBJ2-3; D is uncertain. The CDR3 loop spans 12 amino acids. In germline, CDR1 is MRHNA, CDR2 SNTAGT. CDR3 sequence (DNA): TGTGCCAGCAGTAACTCGGCGAATACGCAGTATTTT. It is translated as CASSNSANTQYF.

This chain links TRBV6-1 with TRBJ2-7, with D maybe TRBD1 (6 bases). The V end was cut by 5 bases, the J end by 3 bases, with 17 bases between. CDR3 size: 15 residues. CDR1 is MNHNS and CDR2 is SASEGT in the germline V gene. This chain's CDR3 is CASSMSQGADYEQYF. CDR3 sequence (DNA): TGTGCCAGCAGTATGTCACAGGGAGCCGACTACGAGCAGTACTTC.

The chain couples TRBV19 to TRBJ1-5; D is unclear. The V end lost 2 bases, the J end lost 7 bases, and 15 bases lay between the germline ends. This CDR3 comprises 15 residues. Looked up from germline, CDR1 is LNHDA and CDR2 is SQIVND (reference sequence). CDR3 amino acids: CASSIRGGIGQPQHF. The CDR3 nucleotides are TGTGCCAGTAGTATAAGAGGCGGGATAGGGCAGCCCCAGCATTTT.

V and J are TRBV10-3 and TRBJ1-6, with D perhaps matching TRBD1 (5 bases). The CDR3 has 15 residues. Trimming left V 2 bases short and J 10 bases short, with 15 bases between. Germline V gene data show CDR1 as ENHRY and CDR2 as SYGVKD. CDR3 coding DNA: TGTGCCATCAGTGAGGGTGCAGGGTCGGTATCACCCCTCCACTTT. Amino acids: CAISEGAGSVSPLHF.

The V call is TRBV11-2, the J call TRBJ1-1; D uncertain. This CDR3 is 14 amino acids long. Trimming stripped 1 base from V and 4 bases from J, with 10 bases between. Germline-derived CDR1 and CDR2 are SGHAT and FQNNGV. This CDR3 is CASSLARVSTEAFF. The CDR3 nucleotides read TGTGCCAGCAGCTTAGCAAGGGTAAGCACTGAAGCTTTCTTT.

In this sample, this clone turned up a few times. The chain is built from TRBV27 and TRBJ2-1, with D possibly being TRBD1 (5 bases). The CDR3 is 15 amino acids. V was trimmed by 1 base and J by 3 bases, leaving 10 bases between them. Looked up from germline, CDR1 is MNHEY and CDR2 is SMNVEV (reference sequence). CDR3 region: CASSLLGAHYNEQFF. The CDR3, as DNA: TGTGCCAGCAGTTTATTAGGGGCTCACTACAATGAGCAGTTCTTC.